These T cell receptor beta chains were read from a single sample in a study of shared clonotypes between healthy human individuals. The assay was immunoSEQ multiplex PCR, and TCRdb's table has in-frame clones only and misses some. The data hold around 510,000 clones, with around 81% observed a single time. Sequencing used PBMCs. Receptors originate from a woman aged 40-49 years in good health. Some clones in this sample may be carry-over from other donors' samples. The CDR3 runs from the conserved cysteine through the conserved F or W. The D gene is left open where the match is weak. Not every row has a clone size; where given, it reads once, few, many or a size class.

d_call: -
clone_size: few
j_call: TRBJ2-1
cdr3_length: 13
v_call: TRBV9
cdr3_aa: CASSVAQNNEQFF
cdr3_nt: TGTGCCAGCAGCGTAGCACAGAACAATGAGCAGTTCTTC

d_call: -
clone_size: -
j_call: TRBJ2-7
cdr3_length: 14
v_call: TRBV11-2
cdr3_aa: CASSSSWGTYEQYF
cdr3_nt: TGTGCCAGCAGCTCTAGCTGGGGCACCTACGAGCAGTACTTC

d_call: -
clone_size: many
j_call: TRBJ2-3
cdr3_length: 15
v_call: TRBV5-1
cdr3_aa: CASSPGGFDTDTQYF
cdr3_nt: TGCGCCAGCAGCCCTGGAGGGTTCGACACAGATACGCAGTATTTT

d_call: -
clone_size: -
j_call: TRBJ2-7
cdr3_length: 13
v_call: TRBV7-6
cdr3_aa: CASSPFSGIEQYF
cdr3_nt: TGTGCCAGCAGCCCCTTTTCAGGGATCGAGCAGTACTTC

d_call: -
clone_size: few
j_call: TRBJ2-5
cdr3_length: 18
v_call: TRBV4-1
cdr3_aa: CASSQDLYSPQYQETQYF
cdr3_nt: TGCGCCAGCAGCCAAGATCTCTACTCCCCACAGTACCAAGAGACCCAGTACTTC

d_call: -
clone_size: -
j_call: TRBJ2-3
cdr3_length: 15
v_call: TRBV5-1
cdr3_aa: CASSLEARKTDTQYF
cdr3_nt: TGCGCCAGCAGCTTGGAGGCGAGGAAGACAGATACGCAGTATTTT

d_call: TRBD2
clone_size: -
j_call: TRBJ2-7
cdr3_length: 15
v_call: TRBV6-5
cdr3_aa: CASRSLTSGRFEQYF
cdr3_nt: TGTGCCAGCAGGAGCCTGACTAGCGGGAGATTCGAGCAGTACTTC

d_call: -
clone_size: -
j_call: TRBJ1-5
cdr3_length: 13
v_call: TRBV6-1
cdr3_aa: CASSEAARQPQHF
cdr3_nt: TGTGCCAGCAGTGAAGCTGCGCGTCAGCCCCAGCATTTT

d_call: TRBD1
clone_size: few
j_call: TRBJ2-5
cdr3_length: 15
v_call: TRBV6-6
cdr3_aa: CASSYGQGAQETQYF
cdr3_nt: TGTGCCAGCAGTTACGGACAGGGGGCTCAAGAGACCCAGTACTTC

d_call: -
clone_size: -
j_call: TRBJ1-1
cdr3_length: 17
v_call: TRBV4-1
cdr3_aa: CASSQTTTQPLNTEAFF
cdr3_nt: TGCGCCAGCAGCCAAACAACGACCCAGCCATTGAACACTGAAGCTTTCTTT

d_call: TRBD1
clone_size: -
j_call: TRBJ2-2
cdr3_length: 15
v_call: TRBV6-6
cdr3_aa: CASSAGTANTGELFF
cdr3_nt: TGTGCCAGCAGTGCCGGGACAGCGAACACCGGGGAGCTGTTTTTT

d_call: -
clone_size: many
j_call: TRBJ1-3
cdr3_length: 14
v_call: TRBV5-6
cdr3_aa: CASSRTQTGNTIYF
cdr3_nt: TGTGCCAGCAGCCGGACCCAAACGGGAAACACCATATATTTT

d_call: -
clone_size: -
j_call: TRBJ2-1
cdr3_length: 17
v_call: TRBV28
cdr3_aa: CASSPPGFADAGNEQFF
cdr3_nt: TGTGCCAGCAGTCCCCCAGGGTTTGCGGACGCGGGTAATGAGCAGTTCTTC

d_call: TRBD1
clone_size: -
j_call: TRBJ2-3
cdr3_length: 14
v_call: TRBV19
cdr3_aa: CASSMGQGADTQYF
cdr3_nt: TGTGCCAGTAGTATGGGACAGGGGGCAGATACGCAGTATTTT

d_call: -
clone_size: many
j_call: TRBJ2-1
cdr3_length: 17
v_call: TRBV14
cdr3_aa: CASSQMGREVRYNEQFF
cdr3_nt: TGTGCCAGCAGCCAAATGGGAAGGGAGGTCCGGTACAATGAGCAGTTCTTC

d_call: TRBD1
clone_size: -
j_call: TRBJ1-5
cdr3_length: 15
v_call: TRBV7-9
cdr3_aa: CASSLGGGGNQPQHF
cdr3_nt: TGTGCCAGCAGCTTAGGAGGGGGCGGGAATCAGCCCCAGCATTTT